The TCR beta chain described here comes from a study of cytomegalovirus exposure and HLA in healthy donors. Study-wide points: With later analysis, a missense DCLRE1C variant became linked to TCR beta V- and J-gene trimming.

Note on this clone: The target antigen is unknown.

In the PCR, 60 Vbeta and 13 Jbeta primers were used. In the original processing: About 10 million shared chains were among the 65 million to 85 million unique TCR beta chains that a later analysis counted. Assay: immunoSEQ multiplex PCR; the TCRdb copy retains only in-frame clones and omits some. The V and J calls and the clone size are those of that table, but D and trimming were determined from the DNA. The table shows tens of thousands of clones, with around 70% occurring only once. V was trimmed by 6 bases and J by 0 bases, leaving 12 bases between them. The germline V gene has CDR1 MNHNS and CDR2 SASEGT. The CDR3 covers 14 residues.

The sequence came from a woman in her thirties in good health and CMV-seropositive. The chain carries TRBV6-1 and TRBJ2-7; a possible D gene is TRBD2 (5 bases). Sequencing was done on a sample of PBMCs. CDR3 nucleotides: TGTGCCAGCAGGGTCGACACTAGCTCCTACGAGCAGTACTTC. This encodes CASRVDTSSYEQYF.